The rows below give T cell receptor beta chains drawn from one sample of a study of vaccination and CD4 T cells after COVID-19. TCRdb independently ran MiXCR on the PCR reads; one entry per CDR3 protein. The table includes about 10,000 distinct CDR3 sequences, approximately 24% detected once. No cognate antigen is known for these TCRs. Here the sequenced sample was CD4+ T cells from blood, cultured in vitro, taken before SARS-CoV-2 vaccination. The receptors shown here come from a human donor who received a COVID-19 vaccine. CDR3s include the opening cysteine and the closing phenylalanine or tryptophan. A D gene is named only where the DNA matches it firmly. Not every row has a clone size; where given, it reads once, few, many or a size class.

clone_size	d_call	v_call	j_call	cdr3_nt	cdr3_aa
NA	NA	TRBV6-5	TRBJ1-6	TGTGCCAGCAGTTACCCCACACTCCCTCGCAGGGATAATTCACCCCTCCACTTT	CASSYPTLPRRDNSPLHF
NA	NA	TRBV6-1	TRBJ2-2	TGTGCCAGCAGTGACAGGGCGTCAGGGGAGCTGTTTTTT	CASSDRASGELFF
NA	TRBD2	TRBV12-3/TRBV12-4	TRBJ2-3	TGTGCCAGCAGTGCCGGGGGGGCCTTCACAGATACGCAGTATTTT	CASSAGGAFTDTQYF
few	TRBD1	TRBV2	TRBJ2-5	TGTGCCAGCAGTTCCCCGGGACAGGGGCCCGGGGAGACCCAGTACTTC	CASSSPGQGPGETQYF
few	NA	TRBV30	TRBJ1-1	TGTGCCTGGAGTCCAGGGTGGGCTGAAGCTTTCTTT	CAWSPGWAEAFF
few	TRBD2	TRBV7-8	TRBJ2-5	TGTGCCAGCAGCAAGGGCCGGGGACTAGCGGAAGAGACCCAGTACTTC	CASSKGRGLAEETQYF
few	NA	TRBV12-3/TRBV12-4	TRBJ2-7	TGTGCCAGCAGTTTAGGGGTTTTCAACGAGCAGTACTTC	CASSLGVFNEQYF
few	TRBD1	TRBV19	TRBJ2-3	TGTGCCAGTAAGAACAGGGGGCAGAGCACAGATACGCAGTATTTT	CASKNRGQSTDTQYF
NA	NA	TRBV5-1	TRBJ1-6	TGCGCCAGCAGCTTGGACAGGGTCTCCTATAATTCACCCCTCCACTTT	CASSLDRVSYNSPLHF
few	TRBD1	TRBV7-2	TRBJ1-5	TGTGCCAGCAGCTTAGGTCTGGGGACAGGGGGTGATAGCAATCAGCCCCAGCATTTT	CASSLGLGTGGDSNQPQHF
NA	TRBD2	TRBV6-5	TRBJ2-3	TGTGCCAGCAGTTACTTCTCGGGGGGGCGAGCAGATACGCAGTATTTT	CASSYFSGGRADTQYF
NA	NA	TRBV6-1	TRBJ1-2	TGTGCCAGCAGACGGCAGGAGGTGGCCTATGGCTACACCTTC	CASRRQEVAYGYTF
NA	NA	TRBV6-1	TRBJ1-5	TGTGCCAGCAGCATAGGACAGTTCAATCAGCCCCAGCATTTT	CASSIGQFNQPQHF
NA	NA	TRBV5-4	TRBJ1-1	TGTGCCAGCAGCTTGGCGCGTACCGCCCTGGGACGGACGAACACTGAAGCTTTCTTT	CASSLARTALGRTNTEAFF
NA	NA	TRBV20-1	TRBJ2-1	TGCAGTGCTTTACCTTCGACTAGAAATGAGCAGTTCTTC	CSALPSTRNEQFF
NA	NA	TRBV20-1	TRBJ2-3	TGCAGTGCTAGAGATCCCAGGACTACTCCGGATACGCAGTATTTT	CSARDPRTTPDTQYF
NA	NA	TRBV7-9	TRBJ1-2	TGTGCCAGCAGCTTAGGGCAGAGCTATGGCTACACCTTC	CASSLGQSYGYTF
few	NA	TRBV10-1	TRBJ2-3	TGCGCCAGCAGTGAGTCGAAACCTAGCACAGATACGCAGTATTTT	CASSESKPSTDTQYF
NA	NA	TRBV7-7	TRBJ1-1	TGTGCCAGCAGCTTATCAAAGAACACTGAAGCTTTCTTT	CASSLSKNTEAFF
NA	NA	TRBV1	TRBJ2-7	TGCACCAGCAGCCAAGATTTCGGCGGGGGGCAGGAGGAGCAGTACTTC	CTSSQDFGGGQEEQYF
NA	NA	TRBV30	TRBJ1-3	TGTGCCTGGAGTGTAAGGGTGACGGGAGGAAACACCATATATTTT	CAWSVRVTGGNTIYF
few	TRBD2	TRBV6-1	TRBJ2-3	TGTGCCAGCAGTGTATTCCCGGGACTAGCGGGGGAAACGCAGTATTTT	CASSVFPGLAGETQYF
few	NA	TRBV15	TRBJ1-4	TGTGCCACCAGCAGAGCTGGGGTAGTAGCAACTAATGAAAAACTGTTTTTT	CATSRAGVVATNEKLFF
NA	NA	TRBV10-3	TRBJ1-6	TGTGCCATCAGTGAGAGGAGTGGAGCTAATTCACCCCTCCACTTT	CAISERSGANSPLHF